What follows is one TCR beta chain and its context. Assay used: immunoSEQ multiplex PCR; TCRdb lists only in-frame clones, some missing. The repertoire holds about 110,000 clones, with roughly 84% as singletons. The source of the sample is a study of cytomegalovirus exposure and HLA in healthy donors. With 5 bases clipped from V and 6 bases from J, the junction kept 0 bases outside the gene matches. CDR1 is DFQATT and CDR2 is SNEGSKA in the germline V gene (reference sequence). CDR3 length: 11 residues. This receptor was identified in a woman aged 18-29 years in good health and CMV-seronegative. Sample: PBMCs. The rearrangement joins TRBV20-1 to TRBJ2-7; 11 nucleotides agree with TRBD1. CDR3 residues: CSAGTGGEQYF. Here the CDR3 DNA reads TGCAGTGCTGGGACAGGGGGCGAGCAGTACTTC.